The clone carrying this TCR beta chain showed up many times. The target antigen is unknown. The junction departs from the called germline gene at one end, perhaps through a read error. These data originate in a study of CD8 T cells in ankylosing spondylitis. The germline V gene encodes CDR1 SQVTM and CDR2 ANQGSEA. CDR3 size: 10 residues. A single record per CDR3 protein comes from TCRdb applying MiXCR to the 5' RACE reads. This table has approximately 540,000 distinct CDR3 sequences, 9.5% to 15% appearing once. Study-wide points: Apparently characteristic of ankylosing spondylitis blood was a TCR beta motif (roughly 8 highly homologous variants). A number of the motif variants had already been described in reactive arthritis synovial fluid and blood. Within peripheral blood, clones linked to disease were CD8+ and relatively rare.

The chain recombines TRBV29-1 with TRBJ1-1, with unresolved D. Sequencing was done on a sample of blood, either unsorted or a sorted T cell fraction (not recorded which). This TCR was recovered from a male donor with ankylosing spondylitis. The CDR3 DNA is TGCAGCGTTGAAAACAGTGAAGCTTTCTTT. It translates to CSVENSEAFF.